One sample yielded the 30 T cell receptor beta chains listed below, sequenced in a study of blood T cell repertoires in COVID-19. The table came from immunoSEQ multiplex PCR; TCRdb's copy has only in-frame clones and leaves some out. Of some 530,000 clones listed, around nine tenths were seen once; the top ten hold 8% to 9.5%. The sample consisted of PBMCs or T cells enriched from blood (not recorded which). The receptors stem from a woman aged 60-70 years who had recovered from COVID-19.

This rearrangement joins TRBV4-1 to TRBJ1-4; no clear D. Trimming took 6 bases from V and 0 from J, leaving 14 bases between them. This CDR3 has 16 amino acids. The germline V gene encodes CDR1 MGHRA and CDR2 YSYEKL. The CDR3 loop is CASSRVPQPTNEKLFF. The DNA of the CDR3 is TGCGCCAGCAGTCGCGTACCACAGCCAACTAATGAAAAACTGTTTTTT.

This clone was picked up a small number of times. The chain uses TRBV7-2 and TRBJ2-6; 13 nucleotides align to TRBD2. The CDR3 has 19 amino acids. Germline CDR1 and CDR2: SGHTA and FQGNSA. V shed 7 bases and J 1 base; nucleotides not matched to a gene: 10. DNA for the CDR3: TGTGCCAGCAAGACTAGCGGGGGGCCCCCGGGTTCTGGGGCCAACGTCCTGACTTTC. Translation: CASKTSGGPPGSGANVLTF.

This clone was seen only a few times. The chain couples TRBV19 to TRBJ2-3, with a weak D call TRBD1 (6 bases). Germline loops: CDR1 LNHDA, CDR2 SQIVND (reference sequence). Between the trimmed V and J ends, which lost 5 bases and 2 bases, there was a span of 8 bases. This CDR3 contains 13 residues. In DNA, the CDR3 is TGTGCCAGTAGTTGGACAGTCACAGATACGCAGTATTTT. It translates to CASSWTVTDTQYF.

The chain links TRBV10-1 to TRBJ2-2, with 9 bases identical to TRBD1. This CDR3 has 15 residues. Germline loops: CDR1 WNHNN, CDR2 SYGVQD (reference sequence). The V segment lost 6 bases and the J segment 3 bases; nucleotides outside the gene matches: 5. The CDR3: CASSRDRADTGELFF. CDR3 DNA sequence: TGCGCCAGCAGCCGGGACAGGGCCGACACCGGGGAGCTGTTTTTT.

The chain joins TRBV2 to TRBJ1-1; D uncertain. V lost 6 bases, J lost 0 bases, and 11 bases lay in between. Germline V gene lookup returns CDR1 SNHLY and CDR2 FYNNEI. CDR3 length: 14 residues. CDR3 loop: CASRVQSVNTEAFF. The CDR3 nucleotides read TGTGCCAGCAGAGTACAGTCGGTGAACACTGAAGCTTTCTTT.

The rearrangement uses TRBV11-2 and TRBJ2-7; D uncertain. Trimming left V 1 base short and J 2 bases short, with 3 bases between. CDR1 and CDR2 from the germline V gene are SGHAT and FQNNGV. The CDR3 has 12 residues. The CDR3 region has the DNA TGTGCCAGCAGCTTAGCAGCCTACGAGCAGTACGTC. This translates into CASSLAAYEQYV.

With regard to this clone: Other nucleotide sequences from this sample produce the same CDR3. The V gene is TRBV3-1 (or the pseudogene TRBV3-2), the J gene TRBJ1-5, with TRBD1 as a possible D gene (5 bases). Trimming shortened V by 2 bases and J by 5 bases, and 10 bases separated the two germline ends. Germline values: CDR1 LGHDT, CDR2 YNNKEL (reference sequence). The CDR3 covers 14 residues. The CDR3, as DNA: TGTGCCAGCAGCCAAAGGGGAGGGGATCAGCCCCAGCATTTT. Protein product: CASSQRGGDQPQHF.

The V and J genes are TRBV2 and TRBJ2-7; D remains unclear. V lost 1 base, J lost 3 bases, and 7 bases lay in between. In germline, CDR1 is SNHLY, CDR2 FYNNEI. This CDR3 comprises 13 residues. The CDR3 nucleotides read TGTGCCAGCAGTGAAGTCGGCGGCTACGAGCAGTACTTC. Amino acid sequence: CASSEVGGYEQYF. The full variable domain, completed using reference TRBV2 and TRBJ2-7, is EPEVTQTPSHQVTQMGQEVILRCVPISNHLYFYWYRQILGQKVEFLVSFYNNEISEKSEIFDDQFSVERPDGSNFTLKIRSTKLEDSAMYFCASSEVGGYEQYFGPGTRLTVT.

This sequence joins TRBV14 and TRBJ1-1, with a tentative D call TRBD1 (5 bases). CDR3 length: 14 residues. V lost 0 bases to trimming and J lost 7 bases, with 12 bases between them. The germline V gene has CDR1 SGHDN and CDR2 FVKESK. The CDR3, as DNA: TGTGCCAGCAGCCAAGAGGCTTCGACAGTTGAAGCTTTCTTT. Its protein product is CASSQEASTVEAFF. Looking up the rest from reference TRBV14 and TRBJ1-1 gives the full variable domain: EAGVTQFPSHSVIEKGQTVTLRCDPISGHDNLYWYRRVMGKEIKFLLHFVKESKQDESGMPNNRFLAERTGGTYSTLKVQPAELEDSGVYFCASSQEASTVEAFFGQGTRLTVV.

This chain joins TRBV30 and TRBJ2-3, with 8 bases lining up with TRBD2. Germline lookup yields CDR1 GTSNPN and CDR2 SVGIG (reference sequence). Trimming took 5 bases from V and 1 from J; bases not matched to a gene: 11. This CDR3 region has 16 residues. CDR3 DNA: TGTGCCTGGGGTCCAGCCCCAGCGGGGGGCACAGATACGCAGTATTTT. Translation: CAWGPAPAGGTDTQYF.

This chain joins TRBV30 and TRBJ1-5; D is unresolved. V was shortened by 0 bases and J by 2 bases, with 11 bases between the two germline ends. CDR1 and CDR2 (germline): GTSNPN, SVGIG (reference sequence). CDR3 length: 15 residues. The CDR3 loop reads CAWSVQRYGNQPQHF. For the CDR3, the DNA is TGTGCCTGGAGTGTTCAGCGATACGGCAATCAGCCCCAGCATTTT.

The J gene is TRBJ2-2, the V gene TRBV24-1; D might be TRBD1 (5 bases). V gave up 9 bases and J gave up 6 bases, with 7 bases separating them. There are 11 residues in the CDR3. The germline V gene has CDR1 KGHDR and CDR2 SFDVKD. Here the CDR3 DNA reads TGTGCCACCGGGGCGGCCGGGGAGCTGTTTTTT. It is translated as CATGAAGELFF.

V is TRBV7-2 and J is TRBJ1-1, with 9 bases aligning to TRBD1. This CDR3 is 14 amino acids long. The germline CDR1 and CDR2 sequences are SGHTA and FQGNSA. V was pared by 6 bases and J by 5 bases, with 7 bases of the junction left unmatched. The CDR3 is CASRQGQGRTEAFF. The CDR3 bases are TGTGCCAGCAGACAGGGACAGGGACGGACTGAAGCTTTCTTT.

V and J are TRBV7-8 and TRBJ1-6; possibly TRBD1 for D (5 bases). Trimming stripped 1 base from V and 0 bases from J, with 10 bases between. Per the germline V gene, CDR1 is SGHVS and CDR2 is FQNEAQ. This CDR3 contains 17 residues. The CDR3 loop reads CASSLGGVSSYNSPLHF. The CDR3 nucleotides are TGTGCCAGCAGCTTAGGGGGGGTCAGCTCCTATAATTCACCCCTCCACTTT. The full variable domain, its missing parts supplied by reference TRBV7-8 and TRBJ1-6, is GAGVSQSPRYKVAKRGQDVALRCDPISGHVSLFWYQQALGQGPEFLTYFQNEAQLDKSGLPSDRFFAERPEGSVSTLKIQRTQQEDSAVYLCASSLGGVSSYNSPLHFGNGTRLTVT.

The chain joins TRBV12-3 or TRBV12-4 to TRBJ2-7; TRBD1 aligns across 8 bases. The CDR3 is 12 amino acids. V dropped 6 bases and J dropped 6; count of bases not matched to a gene: 4. The CDR3 DNA follows: TGTGCCAGCAGCCCAACAGGGGGCGAGCAGTACTTC. Residues: CASSPTGGEQYF.

The chain recombines TRBV20-1 with TRBJ1-2; TRBD1 matches at 9 bases. Germline V gene data show CDR1 as DFQATT and CDR2 as SNEGSKA (reference sequence). The trim removed 8 bases at V and 7 bases at J, leaving 5 bases unmatched. This CDR3 contains 11 residues. The chain's CDR3 is CSTGGLGGYTF. The DNA for the CDR3 is TGCAGTACAGGGGGCTTGGGTGGCTACACCTTC.

The gene calls are TRBV25-1 and TRBJ1-4; perhaps TRBD1 as D (6 bases). With 2 bases removed from V and 8 bases from J, the gap between germline ends came to 18 bases. The V gene's germline CDR1 is MGHDK and CDR2 SYGVNS. The CDR3 has 16 residues. The CDR3 is CASSEGGTPFGEKLFF. DNA for the CDR3: TGTGCCAGCAGTGAAGGGGGCACACCCTTCGGGGAAAAACTGTTTTTT. Full variable domain (remainder filled in from reference TRBV25-1 and TRBJ1-4): EADIYQTPRYLVIGTGKKITLECSQTMGHDKMYWYQQDPGMELHLIHYSYGVNSTEKGDLSSESTVSRIRTEHFPLTLESARPSHTSQYLCASSEGGTPFGEKLFFGSGTQLSVL.

This rearrangement joins TRBV4-2 to TRBJ2-3, with TRBD2 as a possible D gene (6 bases). Trimming left V 1 base short and J 2 bases short, with 16 bases between. The CDR3 sequence is 17 residues long. CDR1 and CDR2 (germline): LGHNA, YNFKEQ. CDR3 loop: CASSQALLAATTDTQYF. CDR3 nucleotides: TGTGCCAGCAGCCAAGCCCTACTAGCAGCAACCACAGATACGCAGTATTTT.

The chain employs TRBV5-4 and TRBJ2-2; TRBD1 is a possible D gene (5 bases). The V end was cut by 1 base, the J end by 1 base, with 8 bases between. This CDR3 is built from 15 residues. The germline gives CDR1 SGHNT, CDR2 YYREEE (reference sequence). This CDR3 reads CASSLNRLNTGELFF. The CDR3 region has the DNA TGTGCCAGCAGCTTGAACAGGTTGAACACCGGGGAGCTGTTTTTT. The full variable domain, completed using reference TRBV5-4 and TRBJ2-2, is ETGVTQSPTHLIKTRGQQVTLRCSSQSGHNTVSWYQQALGQGPQFIFQYYREEENGRGNFPPRFSGLQFPNYSSELNVNALELDDSALYLCASSLNRLNTGELFFGEGSRLTVL.

This clone turned up a few times. The chain joins TRBV10-3 to TRBJ1-6, with TRBD1 matching 8 bases. The germline gives CDR1 ENHRY, CDR2 SYGVKD. This CDR3 region has 14 residues. J lost 10 bases, V lost 4 bases, and 6 bases had no gene match. The CDR3 region is CAISGTGSPSPLHF. Here the CDR3 DNA reads TGTGCCATCAGTGGGACAGGGAGTCCCTCACCCCTCCACTTT.

The chain uses TRBV2 and TRBJ2-3; 9 bases align to TRBD1. The trim removed 5 bases at V and 8 bases at J, leaving 11 bases unmatched. The CDR3 runs 15 residues. Germline loops: CDR1 SNHLY, CDR2 FYNNEI. The CDR3 loop reads CASSQSEQGAGTQYF. The CDR3, as DNA: TGTGCCAGCAGTCAATCCGAACAGGGGGCCGGTACGCAGTATTTT.

The CDR3 reads CASRPDRLYGYTF. In DNA, the CDR3 is TGTGCCAGCAGACCTGACAGACTTTATGGCTACACCTTC. The J gene is TRBJ1-2, the V gene TRBV7-2; D may be TRBD1 (5 bases). The CDR3 is 13 amino acids. V shed 6 bases and J shed 5 bases, with 13 bases lying between them. Per germline, CDR1 SGHTA and CDR2 FQGNSA. Full variable domain (remainder filled in from reference TRBV7-2 and TRBJ1-2): GAGVSQSPSNKVTEKGKDVELRCDPISGHTALYWYRQSLGQGLEFLIYFQGNSAPDKSGLPSDRFSAERTGGSVSTLTIQRTQQEDSAVYLCASRPDRLYGYTFGSGTRLTVV.

The chain has TRBV30 and TRBJ2-7, with TRBD2 matching over 10 bases. This CDR3 has 15 residues. Germline CDR1 is GTSNPN and CDR2 is SVGIG (reference sequence). Trimming cost V 5 bases and J 1 base; bases outside gene matches: 8. The CDR3 bases are TGTGCCTGGGACCGTTCTAGCGGGGGATCCTACGAGCAGTACTTC. It is translated as CAWDRSSGGSYEQYF.

This clone was counted many times. V usage is TRBV4-1 and J usage is TRBJ2-1; 13 bases fit TRBD2. The germline gives CDR1 MGHRA, CDR2 YSYEKL. CDR3 length: 15 residues. With 5 bases clipped from V and 5 bases from J, the junction kept 3 bases outside the gene matches. CDR3 in DNA: TGCGCCAGCAGCGTACTAGCGGGGGGGGACAATGAGCAGTTCTTC. Protein product: CASSVLAGGDNEQFF.

The chain carries TRBV30 and TRBJ2-7; possibly TRBD2 for D (6 bases). Germline values: CDR1 GTSNPN, CDR2 SVGIG (reference sequence). Trimming took 2 bases from V and 2 from J, leaving 13 bases between them. The CDR3 consists of 14 residues. The CDR3 nucleotides are TGTGCCTGGAGTCCGAGGGACTTTGCCTACGAGCAGTACGTC. Protein product: CAWSPRDFAYEQYV.

V usage is TRBV7-8 and J usage is TRBJ2-1; 8 bases agree with TRBD2. Germline V gene data show CDR1 as SGHVS and CDR2 as FQNEAQ. The CDR3 consists of 14 residues. Trimming took 5 bases from V and 6 from J; bases not matched to a gene: 6. For the CDR3, the DNA is TGTGCCAGCAGCCCCGGGGGGGCGTTCAATGAGCAGTTCTTC. Its protein is CASSPGGAFNEQFF.

The chain combines TRBV7-2 with TRBJ2-3; TRBD1 is a possible D gene (5 bases). From germline, CDR1 is SGHTA and CDR2 FQGNSA. This CDR3 is 15 amino acids long. V dropped 10 bases and J dropped 5 bases, with 22 bases sitting between them. In DNA form, the CDR3 reads TGTGCCATCCCCCTGCCCCAGGGTGTTGTAGATACGCAGTATTTT. This encodes CAIPLPQGVVDTQYF.

This clone was seen a single time. V gene TRBV11-2 combines with J gene TRBJ2-1; 8 bases match TRBD1. V dropped 3 bases and J dropped 8; count of bases not matched to a gene: 12. CDR1 and CDR2 (germline): SGHAT, FQNNGV. This CDR3 contains 16 residues. The CDR3 here is CASSLGRGQGFYEQFF. CDR3 DNA: TGTGCCAGCAGCTTGGGAAGAGGACAGGGCTTCTATGAGCAGTTCTTC.

This clone has a handful of counts. This chain connects TRBV19 to TRBJ2-2, with 8 bases fitting TRBD1. Per germline, CDR1 LNHDA and CDR2 SQIVND (reference sequence). The CDR3 extends over 15 amino acids. The junction had 7 bases not matched to a gene; V was cut back by 4 bases and J by 6 bases. The CDR3, as DNA: TGTGCCAGTAGTACCGTGGACAGGGATTCCGGGGAGCTGTTTTTT. Translation gives CASSTVDRDSGELFF. The variable domain in full, completed from reference TRBV19 and TRBJ2-2, reads DGGITQSPKYLFRKEGQNVTLSCEQNLNHDAMYWYRQDPGQGLRLIYYSQIVNDFQKGDIAEGYSVSREKKESFPLTVTSAQKNPTAFYLCASSTVDRDSGELFFGEGSRLTVL.

The V call is TRBV5-1, the J call TRBJ2-2; maybe TRBD1 (5 bases). This CDR3 comprises 15 residues. From germline, CDR1 is SGHRS and CDR2 YFSETQ. V dropped 2 bases and J dropped 5 bases, with 13 bases sitting between them. The CDR3: CASSFAQGETGELFF. In nucleotides, the CDR3 is TGCGCCAGCAGCTTTGCCCAGGGTGAGACCGGGGAGCTGTTTTTT.